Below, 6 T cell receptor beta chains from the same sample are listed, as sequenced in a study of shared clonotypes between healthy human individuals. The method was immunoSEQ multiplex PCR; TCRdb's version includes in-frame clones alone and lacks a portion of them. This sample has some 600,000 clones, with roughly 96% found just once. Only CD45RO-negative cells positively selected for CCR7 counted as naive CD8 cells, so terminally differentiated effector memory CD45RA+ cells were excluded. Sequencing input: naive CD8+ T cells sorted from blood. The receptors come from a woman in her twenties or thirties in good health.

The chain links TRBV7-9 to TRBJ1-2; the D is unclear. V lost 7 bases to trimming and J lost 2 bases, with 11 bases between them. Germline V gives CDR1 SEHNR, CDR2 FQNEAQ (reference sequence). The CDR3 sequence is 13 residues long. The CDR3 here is CASTGTENYGYTF. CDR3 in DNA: TGTGCCAGCACCGGAACAGAGAACTATGGCTACACCTTC.

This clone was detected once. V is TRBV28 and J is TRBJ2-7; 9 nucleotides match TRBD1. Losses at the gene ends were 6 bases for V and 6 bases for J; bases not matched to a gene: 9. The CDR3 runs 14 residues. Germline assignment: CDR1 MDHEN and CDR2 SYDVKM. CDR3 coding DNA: TGTGCCAGCAGGCGGACAGGGGCTGTACGCGAGCAGTACTTC. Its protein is CASRRTGAVREQYF.

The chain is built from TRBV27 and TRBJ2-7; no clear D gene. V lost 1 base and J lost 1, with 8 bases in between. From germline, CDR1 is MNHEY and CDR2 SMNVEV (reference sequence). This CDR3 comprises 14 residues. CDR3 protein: CASSLLGVSYEQYF. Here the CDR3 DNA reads TGTGCCAGCAGTTTATTGGGCGTTTCCTACGAGCAGTACTTC.

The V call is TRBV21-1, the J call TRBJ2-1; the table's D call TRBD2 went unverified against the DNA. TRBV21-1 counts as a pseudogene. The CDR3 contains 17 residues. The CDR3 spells CASSKRRIAGDDNEQFF. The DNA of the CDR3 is TGTGCCAGCAGCAAACGCAGGATAGCGGGAGATGACAATGAGCAGTTCTTC.

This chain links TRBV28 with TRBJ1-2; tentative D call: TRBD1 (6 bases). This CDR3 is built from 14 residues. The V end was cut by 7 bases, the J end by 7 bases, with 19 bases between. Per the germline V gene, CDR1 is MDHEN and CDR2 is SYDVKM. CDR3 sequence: CASMPILRGGGYTF. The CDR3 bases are TGTGCCAGCATGCCCATCCTCAGGGGTGGTGGCTACACCTTC.

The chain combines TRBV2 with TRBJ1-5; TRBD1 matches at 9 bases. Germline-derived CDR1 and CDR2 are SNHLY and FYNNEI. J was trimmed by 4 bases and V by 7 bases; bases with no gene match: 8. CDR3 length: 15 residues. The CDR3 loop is CASTQDRGVNQPQHF. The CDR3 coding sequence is TGTGCCAGCACCCAGGACAGGGGCGTGAATCAGCCCCAGCATTTT.